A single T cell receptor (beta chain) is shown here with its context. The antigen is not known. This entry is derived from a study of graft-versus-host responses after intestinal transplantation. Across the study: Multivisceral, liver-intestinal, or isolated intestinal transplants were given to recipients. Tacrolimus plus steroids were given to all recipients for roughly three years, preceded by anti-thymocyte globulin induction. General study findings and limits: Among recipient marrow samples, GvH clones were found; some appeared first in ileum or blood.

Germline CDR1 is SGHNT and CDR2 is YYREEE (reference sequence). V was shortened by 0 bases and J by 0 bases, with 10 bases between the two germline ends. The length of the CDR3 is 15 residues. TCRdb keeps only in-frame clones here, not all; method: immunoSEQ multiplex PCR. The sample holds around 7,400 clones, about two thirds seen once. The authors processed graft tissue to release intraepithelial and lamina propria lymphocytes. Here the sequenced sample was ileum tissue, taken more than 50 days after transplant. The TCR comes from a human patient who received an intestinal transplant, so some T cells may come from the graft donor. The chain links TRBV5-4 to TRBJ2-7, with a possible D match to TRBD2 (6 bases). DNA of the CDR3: TGTGCCAGCAGCTTGGGGAGGGGTCGCTCCTACGAGCAGTACGTC. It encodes CASSLGRGRSYEQYV.